Presented here are 29 T cell receptor beta chains from one specimen sequenced in a study of cytomegalovirus exposure and HLA in healthy donors (dated by TCRdb to 2016 to 2017). The protocol used for the library was the immunoSEQ multiplex PCR assay. The multiplex PCR relied on a mix of 60 forward primers for TCR Vbeta segments and 13 reverse primers for TCR Jbeta segments. TCRdb retrieved this table from immuneACCESS and kept in-frame rearrangements only. Not all clones are present; in checked studies, unresolved V genes account for under half, and no reason is known for the remainder. This sample has about 150,000 clones in its table, and around 75% of those were observed once. The ten most abundant clones make up approximately 1.8% of the sample. Specimen: PBMCs. All receptors derive from a woman aged 18-29 years in good health and CMV-seronegative.

The chain employs TRBV10-2 and TRBJ2-3, with 9 bases identical to TRBD2. The CDR3 has 17 amino acids. Germline V gene sequence: CDR1 WSHSY, CDR2 SAAADI. V shed 1 base and J 4 bases; nucleotides not matched to a gene: 9. The CDR3: CASSEFSGSNFADTQYF. DNA of the CDR3: TGCGCCAGCAGTGAGTTTAGCGGGAGTAATTTTGCAGATACGCAGTATTTT.

The chain recombines TRBV29-1 with TRBJ2-4; 8 positions agree with TRBD2. The CDR3 spans 16 residues. V shed 7 bases, J shed 1 base, and the junction held 12 bases outside the gene matches. CDR1 and CDR2 from the germline V gene are SQVTM and ANQGSEA. The CDR3 protein is CSARSGSGRAKNIQYF. The CDR3 DNA follows: TGCAGCGCCCGCAGCGGGAGCGGTAGGGCCAAAAACATTCAGTACTTC.

The J gene is TRBJ2-1, the V gene TRBV2, with 10 bases that match TRBD2. Germline CDR1 reads SNHLY; CDR2 reads FYNNEI. CDR3 length: 17 residues. V dropped 5 bases and J dropped 5; count of bases not matched to a gene: 12. This chain's CDR3 is CASSRWNSGGPHNEQFF. The CDR3 nucleotides are TGTGCCAGCAGTCGGTGGAATAGCGGGGGGCCCCACAATGAGCAGTTCTTC.

This rearrangement joins TRBV30 to TRBJ1-1; D uncertain. CDR3 size: 15 residues. Trimming removed 0 bases from V and 4 bases from J, with 15 bases in between. CDR1 GTSNPN and CDR2 SVGIG come from the germline V gene (reference sequence). The chain's CDR3 is CAWSVKGRLGTEAFF. As DNA, the CDR3 is TGTGCCTGGAGTGTAAAAGGGAGGCTCGGCACTGAAGCTTTCTTT.

The chain is built from TRBV27 and TRBJ2-3; tentatively, D is TRBD2 (5 bases). The V and J ends lost 6 bases and 6 bases respectively, with 10 bases between them. The CDR3 length is 12 residues. Germline CDR1 and CDR2: MNHEY and SMNVEV (reference sequence). In DNA, the CDR3 is TGTGCCAGCAGCAAACCGGGGGATACGCAGTATTTT. This gives the protein CASSKPGDTQYF.

The gene calls are TRBV28 and TRBJ1-5, with TRBD1 matching over 7 bases. This CDR3 region has 19 residues. V dropped 6 bases and J dropped 0; count of bases not matched to a gene: 17. Germline loops: CDR1 MDHEN, CDR2 SYDVKM. The CDR3 region has the DNA TGTGCCAGCAGCGAGTACCGGGACAGCAGATCCTATAGCAATCAGCCCCAGCATTTT. It yields the protein CASSEYRDSRSYSNQPQHF.

The J gene is TRBJ1-2, the V gene TRBV6-1; no reliable D call. CDR3 length equals 14 residues. Trimming pared 2 bases from V and 4 bases from J, leaving 11 bases between. Germline V CDR1 and CDR2: MNHNS, SASEGT. The CDR3 here is CASSESPLGYGYTF. The DNA for the CDR3 is TGTGCCAGCAGTGAAAGTCCCCTCGGCTATGGCTACACCTTC.

The chain links TRBV4-2 to TRBJ1-1; 9 nucleotides line up with TRBD1. Germline trimming cut 0 bases from V and 3 bases from J; bases unmatched to any gene: 8. Germline loops: CDR1 LGHNA, CDR2 YNFKEQ. The CDR3 consists of 17 residues. The CDR3 DNA sequence: TGTGCCAGCAGCCAAGACCCGCGACAGGGGGGAGACACTGAAGCTTTCTTT. Translated, it gives CASSQDPRQGGDTEAFF.

The V and J genes are TRBV7-2 and TRBJ1-1; D remains unclear. The CDR3 is made up of 14 amino acids. From germline, CDR1 is SGHTA and CDR2 FQGNSA. V was cut by 5 bases and J by 6 bases, with 16 bases left in between. In DNA, the CDR3 is TGTGCCAGCAGCCCCGAACTTCTTATCGCTGAAGCTTTCTTT. Amino acids: CASSPELLIAEAFF.

The chain carries TRBV11-2 and TRBJ1-6; perhaps TRBD1 as D (5 bases). V lost 1 base to trimming and J lost 12 bases, with 16 bases between them. Germline loops: CDR1 SGHAT, CDR2 FQNNGV. The CDR3 is 15 residues long. The CDR3 nucleotides read TGTGCCAGCAGCTTAGTGTCAGGCAGTCAGGGACCCCTCCACTTT. Protein: CASSLVSGSQGPLHF.

The rearrangement joins TRBV18 to TRBJ1-3, with D hard to call. The V and J ends lost 2 bases and 2 bases respectively, with 10 bases between them. The CDR3 loop spans 15 amino acids. Germline V gene sequence: CDR1 KGHSH, CDR2 LQKENI. This CDR3 is CASSPIGPPGNTIYF. The CDR3 DNA sequence: TGTGCCAGCTCACCAATCGGTCCCCCTGGAAACACCATATATTTT. The full variable domain, its missing parts supplied by reference TRBV18 and TRBJ1-3, is NAGVMQNPRHLVRRRGQEARLRCSPMKGHSHVYWYRQLPEEGLKFMVYLQKENIIDESGMPKERFSAEFPKEGPSILRIQQVVRGDSAAYFCASSPIGPPGNTIYFGEGSWLTVV.

This chain connects TRBV7-9 to TRBJ2-2, with 7 bases identical to TRBD1. CDR1 and CDR2 from the germline V gene are SEHNR and FQNEAQ (reference sequence). CDR3 size: 14 residues. After removal of 0 bases from V and 6 bases from J, the junction contained 1 base not matched to a gene. Written as DNA, the CDR3 is TGTGCCAGCAGCTTAGCGCAGGGGGCCGGGGAGCTGTTTTTT. It translates to CASSLAQGAGELFF.

The chain combines TRBV4-1 with TRBJ1-4, with D perhaps TRBD1 (6 bases). V gave up 0 bases and J gave up 5 bases, with 10 bases separating them. The CDR3 is 15 residues long. Germline-derived CDR1 and CDR2 are MGHRA and YSYEKL. CDR3 sequence (DNA): TGCGCCAGCAGCCAAGAGGGGGCAGCAAATGAAAAACTGTTTTTT. Its translation: CASSQEGAANEKLFF.

This clone was counted between two and nine times. The V and J genes are TRBV7-6 and TRBJ1-1, with unresolved D. Deletions cut 3 bases from V and 5 bases from J, with 19 bases between. CDR3 length: 16 residues. CDR1 and CDR2 (germline): SGHVS, FNYEAQ. CDR3 coding DNA: TGTGCCAGCAGCTTTCTCACGGGGAACCTGGGGACTGAAGCTTTCTTT. Its translation is CASSFLTGNLGTEAFF.

This chain links TRBV4-3 with TRBJ2-3; perhaps TRBD2 as D (5 bases). V lost 3 bases to trimming and J lost 2 bases, with 12 bases between them. In germline, CDR1 is LGHNA, CDR2 YSLEER. The CDR3 loop spans 15 amino acids. The CDR3 bases are TGCGCCAGCAGCCAGGACTCAAGCCTCACAGATACGCAGTATTTT. Translated, it gives CASSQDSSLTDTQYF.

The V and J genes are TRBV5-1 and TRBJ2-3, with TRBD1 matching 7 bases. With 4 bases clipped from V and 2 bases from J, the junction kept 7 bases outside the gene matches. The CDR3 runs to 15 residues. CDR1 is SGHRS and CDR2 is YFSETQ in the germline V gene. CDR3: CASSPGDRDTDTQYF. The CDR3 DNA sequence: TGCGCCAGCAGCCCAGGGGACAGAGACACAGATACGCAGTATTTT. Variable domain in full (rest from reference TRBV5-1 and TRBJ2-3): KAGVTQTPRYLIKTRGQQVTLSCSPISGHRSVSWYQQTPGQGLQFLFEYFSETQRNKGNFPGRFSGRQFSNSRSEMNVSTLELGDSALYLCASSPGDRDTDTQYFGPGTRLTVL.

The V and J genes are TRBV6-1 and TRBJ1-1, with 11 bases identical to TRBD1. V shed 1 base, J shed 5 bases, and the junction held 3 bases outside the gene matches. Per germline, CDR1 MNHNS and CDR2 SASEGT. CDR3 length equals 15 residues. This CDR3 reads CASSEGGQGGTEAFF. CDR3 bases: TGTGCCAGCAGTGAAGGGGGACAGGGGGGAACTGAAGCTTTCTTT.

The rearrangement links TRBV6-9 to TRBJ1-5; 7 positions match TRBD1. This CDR3 comprises 14 residues. V trimming: 4 bases; J trimming: 7 bases; junction bases outside the gene matches: 7. Germline loops: CDR1 MNHGY, CDR2 SVAAGI. The DNA for the CDR3 is TGTGCCAGCAGTTGCTCAGGGGGAGAACAGCCCCAGCATTTT. Encoded protein: CASSCSGGEQPQHF.

The chain employs TRBV11-2 and TRBJ1-1, with D tentatively TRBD1 (6 bases). Deletions cut 8 bases from V and 3 bases from J, with 16 bases between. The CDR3 is 14 amino acids. Germline-derived CDR1 and CDR2 are SGHAT and FQNNGV. CDR3 nucleotides: TGTGCCAGCGGTTGGGAGGGGGGAGACACTGAAGCTTTCTTT. It is translated as CASGWEGGDTEAFF.

This clone appeared once. The chain carries TRBV7-2 and TRBJ1-2; 8 bases agree with TRBD1. From germline, CDR1 is SGHTA and CDR2 FQGNSA. There are 16 residues in the CDR3. J gave up 7 bases and V 4 bases, and 14 bases lay outside the gene matches. CDR3: CASSSDRGGPTRGYTF. The CDR3 DNA follows: TGTGCCAGCAGCTCTGACAGGGGAGGTCCCACGCGTGGCTACACCTTC. The whole variable domain, remainder taken from reference TRBV7-2 and TRBJ1-2, is GAGVSQSPSNKVTEKGKDVELRCDPISGHTALYWYRQSLGQGLEFLIYFQGNSAPDKSGLPSDRFSAERTGGSVSTLTIQRTQQEDSAVYLCASSSDRGGPTRGYTFGSGTRLTVV.

The chain is built from TRBV29-1 and TRBJ1-1; D is undetermined. The CDR3 contains 11 residues. V was shortened by 3 bases and J by 1 base, with 3 bases between the two germline ends. Germline V CDR1 and CDR2: SQVTM, ANQGSEA. The CDR3 coding sequence is TGCAGCGTTGATAAGAACACTGAAGCTTTCTTT. The encoded protein is CSVDKNTEAFF. The full variable domain, rest sourced from reference TRBV29-1 and TRBJ1-1, is SAVISQKPSRDICQRGTSLTIQCQVDSQVTMMFWYRQQPGQSLTLIATANQGSEATYESGFVIDKFPISRPNLTFSTLTVSNMSPEDSSIYLCSVDKNTEAFFGQGTRLTVV.

The chain couples TRBV18 to TRBJ1-1, with D unclear. V lost 0 bases and J lost 2, with 10 bases in between. This CDR3 has 15 residues. Looked up from germline, CDR1 is KGHSH and CDR2 is LQKENI. CDR3 region: CASSPPGVPNTEAFF. CDR3 DNA: TGTGCCAGCTCACCACCCGGGGTACCTAACACTGAAGCTTTCTTT. The full variable domain, in which reference TRBV18 and TRBJ1-1 provide the parts outside the CDR3, is NAGVMQNPRHLVRRRGQEARLRCSPMKGHSHVYWYRQLPEEGLKFMVYLQKENIIDESGMPKERFSAEFPKEGPSILRIQQVVRGDSAAYFCASSPPGVPNTEAFFGQGTRLTVV.

V is TRBV6-5 and J is TRBJ1-2; 8 bases are a match to TRBD1. V shed 4 bases, J shed 6 bases, and the junction held 1 base outside the gene matches. CDR1 is MNHEY, CDR2 SVGAGI, per germline. The CDR3 length is 12 residues. The CDR3 region has the DNA TGTGCCAGCAGTTCGACAGGGGATGGCTACACCTTC. It codes for CASSSTGDGYTF.

In this sample, this clone turned up a few times. At one of its ends the junction is not consistent with the germline gene, which may arise from a read error. This chain uses TRBV29-1 with TRBJ1-2; D remains unclear. Germline CDR1 is SQVTM and CDR2 is ANQGSEA. The CDR3 has 10 residues. The CDR3 bases are TGCAGCGTTCCTAACTTCGGGAGGGACTTC. Translated, it gives CSVPNFGRDF.

This chain joins TRBV6-5 and TRBJ2-7; tentatively, D is TRBD2 (6 bases). The CDR3 contains 14 residues. Looked up from germline, CDR1 is MNHEY and CDR2 is SVGAGI. Trimming stripped 7 bases from V and 2 bases from J, with 15 bases between. The CDR3 nucleotides read TGTGCCAGCAAGCTTAGCGGCCCTGCCTACGAGCAGTACTTC. This sequence encodes CASKLSGPAYEQYF.

The chain employs TRBV13 and TRBJ2-3; D is perhaps TRBD2 (7 bases). CDR1 is PRHDT, CDR2 FYEKMQ, per germline (reference sequence). The length of the CDR3 is 15 residues. V gave up 7 bases and J gave up 5 bases, with 19 bases separating them. The CDR3 region has the DNA TGTGCCAGCACCTCCCGAGGGGGGGCTATAGATACGCAGTATTTT. Translated: CASTSRGGAIDTQYF.

V gene TRBV7-6 combines with J gene TRBJ2-1, with 11 positions matching TRBD2. V trimming: 5 bases; J trimming: 4 bases; junction bases outside the gene matches: 4. The CDR3 is made up of 15 amino acids. Per the germline V gene, CDR1 is SGHVS and CDR2 is FNYEAQ. Written as DNA, the CDR3 is TGTGCCAGCAGCCCCCTAGCGGGGGGATACAATGAGCAGTTCTTC. This sequence encodes CASSPLAGGYNEQFF.

The chain is built from TRBV18 and TRBJ2-2; 7 bases map to TRBD2. Germline trimming cut 6 bases from V and 5 bases from J; bases unmatched to any gene: 9. Germline CDR1 and CDR2: KGHSH and LQKENI. CDR3 length: 15 residues. Here the CDR3 DNA reads TGTGCCAGCTCGACGGGGACTACCGGGACCGGGGAGCTGTTTTTT. Its protein product is CASSTGTTGTGELFF.

The chain is built from TRBV15 and TRBJ1-2, with 10 bases fitting TRBD1. V lost 4 bases to trimming and J lost 6 bases; unmatched junction nucleotides: 5. The CDR3 covers 14 residues. Germline V gives CDR1 LNHNV, CDR2 YYDKDF (reference sequence). This CDR3 reads CATSTGTGVDGYTF. CDR3 coding DNA: TGTGCCACCAGCACCGGGACAGGGGTGGATGGCTACACCTTC.